Shown below are 29 T cell receptor beta chains from a single sample sequenced in a study of shared clonotypes between healthy human individuals (dated by TCRdb to about 2020). The library came from the immunoSEQ multiplex PCR assay. TCRdb re-hosts the immuneACCESS table, in-frame sequences only. Its copies lack some clones; in the studies checked, an unresolved V gene accounts for under half of them, and the cause for the rest is not known. The sample table holds over a million clones, of which approximately 96% were seen once. The ten largest clonotypes hold roughly 1.2% of the sample. Sequencing used naive CD4+ T cells sorted from blood. The cell subset or site tag for this specimen amounts to: CD45RA+ positively selected. These receptors originate from a young man in good health.

The chain combines TRBV28 with TRBJ1-5; no definite D call. CDR1 is MDHEN, CDR2 SYDVKM, per germline. The CDR3 contains 13 residues. Between the trimmed V and J ends, which lost 5 bases and 4 bases, there was a span of 9 bases. In nucleotides, the CDR3 is TGTGCCAGCAGTCCCCCTTTTAATCAGCCCCAGCATTTT. This gives the protein CASSPPFNQPQHF.

The chain has TRBV10-3 and TRBJ2-3; D assignment may be TRBD1 or TRBD2 (5 bases each). Trimming stripped 4 bases from V and 4 bases from J, with 15 bases between. Germline V gene data show CDR1 as ENHRY and CDR2 as SYGVKD. This CDR3 is built from 15 residues. The CDR3 DNA sequence: TGTGCCATCAGTGGTGGGACCGGAATTTCAGATACGCAGTATTTT. Translated, it gives CAISGGTGISDTQYF.

J is TRBJ2-7 and V is TRBV7-8; D possibly matches TRBD1 or TRBD2 (5 bases each). The length of the CDR3 is 17 residues. The germline V gene has CDR1 SGHVS and CDR2 FQNEAQ. V was trimmed by 0 bases and J by 0 bases, leaving 15 bases between them. In DNA, the CDR3 is TGTGCCAGCAGCTTAGCGCATCGTCTCGGGGCCTCCTACGAGCAGTACTTC. Translated, it gives CASSLAHRLGASYEQYF.

The V call is TRBV27, the J call TRBJ1-4; perhaps TRBD1 as D (5 bases). The germline V gene has CDR1 MNHEY and CDR2 SMNVEV (reference sequence). V was shortened by 3 bases and J by 5 bases, with 13 bases between the two germline ends. This CDR3 spans 15 amino acids. This CDR3 reads CASSFSGAENEKLFF. The CDR3 bases are TGTGCCAGCAGTTTCAGTGGGGCCGAAAATGAAAAACTGTTTTTT. Using reference TRBV27 and TRBJ1-4 for the parts outside the CDR3, the full variable domain is EAQVTQNPRYLITVTGKKLTVTCSQNMNHEYMSWYRQDPGLGLRQIYYSMNVEVTDKGDVPEGYKVSRKEKRNFPLILESPSPNQTSLYFCASSFSGAENEKLFFGSGTQLSVL.

The chain employs TRBV6-5 and TRBJ2-3; 9 nucleotides agree with TRBD1. Germline V CDR1 and CDR2: MNHEY, SVGAGI. This CDR3 contains 16 residues. V was pared by 4 bases and J by 4 bases, with 9 bases of the junction left unmatched. The CDR3 DNA reads TGTGCCAGCAGTTCGACCGGGACAGGGAGGGCAGATACGCAGTATTTT. Translated: CASSSTGTGRADTQYF.

The chain has TRBV5-1 and TRBJ2-1; D is undetermined. Trimming pared 4 bases from V and 7 bases from J, leaving 15 bases between. The length of the CDR3 is 14 residues. CDR1 and CDR2 from the germline V gene are SGHRS and YFSETQ. CDR3 DNA sequence: TGCGCCAGCAGCCTAGATCTGAGTCAAAATGAGCAGTTCTTC. This translates into CASSLDLSQNEQFF.

The chain uses TRBV28 and TRBJ2-7; D is undetermined. This CDR3 has 16 residues. V was trimmed by 1 base and J by 3 bases, leaving 16 bases between them. Germline CDR1 is MDHEN and CDR2 is SYDVKM. CDR3 DNA sequence: TGTGCCAGCAGTTTATTAGGGCAGCTACTAAACTACGAGCAGTACTTC. Translating gives CASSLLGQLLNYEQYF.

This clone was counted a single time. This chain uses TRBV25-1 with TRBJ2-7, with unresolved D. The ends were cut back, 2 bases at V and 12 bases at J, with 23 bases in the middle. The germline V gene encodes CDR1 MGHDK and CDR2 SYGVNS. This CDR3 has 15 residues. CDR3 sequence (DNA): TGTGCCAGCAGTGAAAAAAATATGCGGCTCACCCCTACGTACTTC. Translation: CASSEKNMRLTPTYF.

This clone was picked up one time. The CDR3 is CASSLGQGQIDIQYF. Here the CDR3 DNA reads TGTGCCAGCAGCCTAGGCCAAGGCCAAATTGACATTCAGTACTTC. The chain is built from TRBV7-2 and TRBJ2-4; D unresolved. This CDR3 has 15 residues. V dropped 5 bases and J dropped 8 bases, with 19 bases sitting between them. Germline CDR1 reads SGHTA; CDR2 reads FQGNSA.

V is TRBV29-1 and J is TRBJ2-1, with 10 bases identical to TRBD1. The CDR3 contains 16 residues. Germline V gene data show CDR1 as SQVTM and CDR2 as ANQGSEA. The trim removed 1 base at V and 6 bases at J, leaving 9 bases unmatched. The CDR3 spells CSVEALRQGASNEQFF. In DNA form, the CDR3 reads TGCAGCGTTGAAGCATTGCGACAGGGGGCAAGCAATGAGCAGTTCTTC.

The chain links TRBV7-9 to TRBJ2-1; 7 bases align to TRBD1. This CDR3 is built from 14 residues. From germline, CDR1 is SEHNR and CDR2 FQNEAQ (reference sequence). V shed 8 bases, J shed 6 bases, and the junction held 10 bases outside the gene matches. The CDR3 nucleotides are TGTGCCAGCGGCAGGGGGTTGGGGCTCAATGAGCAGTTCTTC. Its protein is CASGRGLGLNEQFF.

The rearrangement joins TRBV29-1 to TRBJ2-3, with D possibly called TRBD1 or TRBD2 (5 bases each). This CDR3 contains 14 residues. V lost 6 bases and J 9 bases, leaving 22 bases between the germline ends. Per the germline V gene, CDR1 is SQVTM and CDR2 is ANQGSEA. The CDR3 loop reads CSVHRDVSPGTQYF. In DNA form, the CDR3 reads TGCAGCGTCCACCGGGACGTATCTCCAGGGACGCAGTATTTT.

This chain uses TRBV4-1 with TRBJ2-7; 8 bases agree with TRBD2. The CDR3 length is 14 residues. Germline assignment: CDR1 MGHRA and CDR2 YSYEKL. V was pared by 3 bases and J by 6 bases, with 7 bases of the junction left unmatched. The CDR3 DNA sequence: TGCGCCAGCAGCCAGTTAGCGGGAAGGGGCGAGCAGTACTTC. Residues: CASSQLAGRGEQYF.

This chain links TRBV5-4 with TRBJ1-1; D not resolved. V lost 4 bases and J lost 0, with 7 bases in between. The CDR3 contains 13 residues. Germline V gene data show CDR1 as SGHNT and CDR2 as YYREEE (reference sequence). The CDR3, as DNA: TGTGCCAGCAGCCGAAGAATGAACACTGAAGCTTTCTTT. Translation: CASSRRMNTEAFF.

The chain uses TRBV6-5 and TRBJ2-7; 8 positions agree with TRBD1. The V and J ends lost 7 bases and 0 bases, in that order; junction bases with no gene match: 5. The CDR3 sequence is 14 residues long. CDR1 is MNHEY and CDR2 is SVGAGI in the germline V gene. CDR3 nucleotide sequence: TGTGCCAGCACCTCCGGGACAGGCTCCTACGAGCAGTACTTC. Translating it yields CASTSGTGSYEQYF.

V is TRBV19 and J is TRBJ1-5; D ambiguous. CDR3 size: 13 residues. V was pared by 9 bases and J by 2 bases, with 11 bases between. The germline V gene encodes CDR1 LNHDA and CDR2 SQIVND (reference sequence). As DNA, the CDR3 is TGTGCCAGCCGGGCCGTCGGCAATCAGCCCCAGCATTTT. This translates into CASRAVGNQPQHF. The full variable domain, with the rest looked up from reference TRBV19 and TRBJ1-5, is DGGITQSPKYLFRKEGQNVTLSCEQNLNHDAMYWYRQDPGQGLRLIYYSQIVNDFQKGDIAEGYSVSREKKESFPLTVTSAQKNPTAFYLCASRAVGNQPQHFGDGTRLSIL.

The genes are TRBV27 and TRBJ2-5, with D unclear. Germline-derived CDR1 and CDR2 are MNHEY and SMNVEV (reference sequence). Trimming took off 3 bases at V and 2 bases at J, with 7 bases between the two ends. This CDR3 contains 13 residues. CDR3 sequence reads: CASSFKGQETQYF. The CDR3 bases are TGTGCCAGCAGTTTTAAGGGACAAGAGACCCAGTACTTC.

The J gene is TRBJ2-7, the V gene TRBV5-5; 8 bases match TRBD1. Germline V lookup: CDR1 SGHKS, CDR2 YYEKEE (reference sequence). CDR3 size: 16 residues. V was clipped by 0 bases and J by 4 bases; unmatched bases: 9. The CDR3 region is CASSLGPGGTAYEQYF. In DNA form, the CDR3 reads TGTGCCAGCAGCTTGGGCCCAGGGGGCACAGCTTACGAGCAGTACTTC.

V and J are TRBV2 and TRBJ2-3, with 7 bases aligning to TRBD1. Germline trimming cut 5 bases from V and 10 bases from J; bases unmatched to any gene: 12. The CDR3 spans 14 residues. CDR1 and CDR2 from the germline V gene are SNHLY and FYNNEI. The CDR3 spells CASSRDSTDTAQYF. Written as DNA, the CDR3 is TGTGCCAGCAGTCGGGACAGCACAGATACTGCGCAGTATTTT.

The genes are TRBV2 and TRBJ1-1; 8 bases map to TRBD1. V was clipped by 6 bases and J by 3 bases; unmatched bases: 12. The CDR3 has 16 residues. Looked up from germline, CDR1 is SNHLY and CDR2 is FYNNEI. CDR3 residues: CASSLAAQGDHTEAFF. CDR3 sequence (DNA): TGTGCCAGCAGCTTGGCCGCACAGGGGGACCACACTGAAGCTTTCTTT.

V and J are TRBV18 and TRBJ1-4; D perhaps matches TRBD1 (6 bases). V lost 3 bases to trimming and J lost 3 bases, with 11 bases between them. Germline V gene sequence: CDR1 KGHSH, CDR2 LQKENI. The CDR3 runs 15 residues. The CDR3 spells CASSPRGSANEKLFF. CDR3 nucleotides: TGTGCCAGCTCACCCAGGGGTTCTGCTAATGAAAAACTGTTTTTT.

A remark on this clone: The sample holds other DNA sequences that translate to the same CDR3. This chain uses TRBV9 with TRBJ1-3; D uncertain. The germline V and J ends were trimmed by 2 bases and 0 bases, with 3 bases remaining between them. This CDR3 contains 13 residues. The germline V gene has CDR1 SGDLS and CDR2 YYNGEE. CDR3 residues: CASSVGSGNTIYF. DNA of the CDR3: TGTGCCAGCAGCGTGGGCTCTGGAAACACCATATATTTT.

The chain uses TRBV7-8 and TRBJ2-5, with no clear D. This CDR3 spans 11 amino acids. Germline-derived CDR1 and CDR2 are SGHVS and FQNEAQ. The germline V and J ends were trimmed by 5 bases and 9 bases, with 10 bases remaining between them. CDR3 protein: CASSPRRAQYF. The CDR3 nucleotides read TGTGCCAGCAGCCCGCGCCGGGCCCAGTACTTC.

This chain joins TRBV19 and TRBJ2-3; TRBD2 matches 8 bases. Germline CDR1 is LNHDA and CDR2 is SQIVND (reference sequence). The V segment lost 3 bases and the J segment 1 base; nucleotides outside the gene matches: 9. This CDR3 spans 17 amino acids. The CDR3 loop is CASSMRDAGGGTDTQYF. CDR3 nucleotides: TGTGCCAGTAGTATGCGGGACGCCGGGGGGGGCACAGATACGCAGTATTTT.

The gene calls are TRBV4-2 and TRBJ1-3, with a tentative D call TRBD1 (5 bases). The CDR3 is 16 amino acids. Germline CDR1 LGHNA, CDR2 YNFKEQ. Trimming pared 3 bases from V and 0 bases from J, leaving 12 bases between. The CDR3 DNA sequence: TGTGCCAGCAGCCAGGGGCCTGACATCTCTGGAAACACCATATATTTT. It is translated as CASSQGPDISGNTIYF.

The rearrangement links TRBV5-4 to TRBJ1-1, with D possibly TRBD1 on 5 matching bases. The CDR3 sequence is 16 residues long. Germline CDR1 reads SGHNT; CDR2 reads YYREEE (reference sequence). Trimming removed 2 bases at V and 3 bases at J, with 17 bases between. CDR3 DNA: TGTGCCAGCAGCTTTCTCAACAGGCGGAGAGACACTGAAGCTTTCTTT. Its translation is CASSFLNRRRDTEAFF.

The chain links TRBV6-1 to TRBJ2-2; D is uncertain. V shed 3 bases and J shed 5 bases, with 10 bases lying between them. The CDR3 spans 14 residues. The V gene's germline CDR1 is MNHNS and CDR2 SASEGT. The CDR3 nucleotides are TGTGCCAGCAGTGATCTAAGGGCTACCGGGGAGCTGTTTTTT. This gives the protein CASSDLRATGELFF.

The rearrangement joins TRBV6-4 to TRBJ2-1; D unclear. Trimming cost V 5 bases and J 3 bases, with 11 bases left between them. The V gene's germline CDR1 is MRHNA and CDR2 SNTAGT. This CDR3 is 14 amino acids long. CDR3 sequence reads: CASSREPYYNEQFF. The CDR3 bases are TGTGCCAGCAGTCGCGAGCCTTACTACAATGAGCAGTTCTTC.

The V call is TRBV18, the J call TRBJ2-5; D is possibly TRBD1 (6 bases). The CDR3 is made up of 13 amino acids. Germline CDR1 is KGHSH and CDR2 is LQKENI. Deletions cut 5 bases from V and 2 bases from J, with 9 bases between. CDR3 loop: CASSGQSQETQYF. CDR3 DNA: TGTGCCAGCTCAGGACAGTCTCAAGAGACCCAGTACTTC.